The rows below give T cell receptor beta chains drawn from one sample of a study of T cell repertoires in cytomegalovirus infection. In TCRdb, the reads were re-called with MiXCR into one record per CDR3 protein. The sample holds fewer than 850,000 distinct CDR3 sequences, about 28% seen once. No antigen is known for these receptors. The sample consisted of cultured CD8+ T cells from PBMCs, taken from culture after CMV antigen stimulation. Receptors were obtained from a human donor in good health (CMV status not recorded). Some clones in this sample may be carry-over from other donors' samples. CDR3s include the opening cysteine and the closing phenylalanine or tryptophan. Fields, in order: J gene, V gene, D gene, clone size, CDR3 DNA, CDR3 protein. D genes are given only for firm matches. Rows may omit the clone size; those that give it use once, few, many or a size class.

TRBJ2-3 TRBV11-1 TRBD2 few TGTGCCAGCAGCGACCTTTTTGCTAGCGGGGTCGGCACAGATACGCAGTATTTT CASSDLFASGVGTDTQYF
TRBJ2-3 TRBV7-2 TRBD1 many TGTGCCAGCAGCTCTCCCGGGACAGGGGGCACAGATACGCAGTATTTT CASSSPGTGGTDTQYF
TRBJ2-5 TRBV20-1 - - TGCAGTGCTAGAGGCCGCGAAAGCCAAGAGACCCAGTACTTC CSARGRESQETQYF
TRBJ2-7 TRBV19 - - TGTGCCAGTAGTGGGGCACACGAGCAGTACTTC CASSGAHEQYF
TRBJ1-5 TRBV19 - few TGTGCCAGTAGTGGGGGGGGCGAAAGGCCCCAGCATTTT CASSGGGERPQHF
TRBJ2-2 TRBV6-2/TRBV6-3 - - TGTGCCAGCAGCCCCGGGACCCCGACCGTCACCGGGGAGCTGTTTTTT CASSPGTPTVTGELFF
TRBJ1-2 TRBV12-3/TRBV12-4 - many TGTGCCAGCACCGCAGCGTTTAACTATGGCTACACCTTC CASTAAFNYGYTF
TRBJ2-2 TRBV6-2/TRBV6-3 - few TGTGCCAGCAGTTACTCAGGCAGGGACTTTCCGAACACCGGGGAGCTGTTTTTT CASSYSGRDFPNTGELFF
TRBJ2-3 TRBV15 TRBD2 - TGTGCCACCAGCAGTGTGGGGGGGGAGGCAGATACGCAGTATTTT CATSSVGGEADTQYF
TRBJ1-3 TRBV28 - - TGTGCCAGCAGTTTGGGGGGGGCCGTCTCTGGAAACACCATATATTTT CASSLGGAVSGNTIYF
TRBJ1-2 TRBV6-1 - few TGTGCCAGCAGTGAGATATGGACGACTACCTATGGCTACACCTTC CASSEIWTTTYGYTF
TRBJ2-2 TRBV7-9 - few TGTGCCAGCAGGTGGGCCGGGGAGCTGTTTTTT CASRWAGELFF
TRBJ1-3 TRBV29-1 - - TGCAGCGTCCCAGTCCAGGGAAAGGGTGGAAACACCATATATTTT CSVPVQGKGGNTIYF
TRBJ2-1 TRBV6-5 - few TGTGCCAGCCGTCCGCCTAGGGGGGCGGACAATGAGCAGTTCTTC CASRPPRGADNEQFF
TRBJ1-1 TRBV7-2 - few TGTGCCAGCACGCCCAACAAGAACACTGAAGCTTTCTTT CASTPNKNTEAFF
TRBJ2-1 TRBV11-3 TRBD2 many TGTGCCAGCAGCATGTTACTAGCGGGGGGGGACAATGAGCAGTTCTTC CASSMLLAGGDNEQFF
TRBJ1-5 TRBV20-1 TRBD1 - TGCAGTGCTAAGACAGGGAGTCACAATCAGCCCCAGCATTTT CSAKTGSHNQPQHF
TRBJ1-2 TRBV5-6 - - TGTGCCAGCAGCGCCGGCGCTGGCCACATCTATGGCTACACCTTC CASSAGAGHIYGYTF
TRBJ2-7 TRBV19 - few TGTGCCAGTAACCCGACAGGTTCCTACGAGCAGTACTTC CASNPTGSYEQYF
TRBJ2-2 TRBV12-3/TRBV12-4 TRBD2 - TGTGCCAGCAGTCCTACCCTAGCGGGGGGACCGAACACCGGGGAGCTGTTTTTT CASSPTLAGGPNTGELFF
TRBJ2-5 TRBV2 - - TGTGCCAGCAGTGACTACAGGGGGGGATACAATCAAGAGACCCAGTACTTC CASSDYRGGYNQETQYF
TRBJ2-3 TRBV5-4 TRBD2 - TGTGCCAGCAGCTTGAGGTTTAGGCTAGCGGGGAGCACAGATACGCAGTATTTT CASSLRFRLAGSTDTQYF
TRBJ2-5 TRBV24-1 TRBD1 - TGTGCCACCAGTGAGGGTACAGGGGGTCAAGAGACCCAGTACTTC CATSEGTGGQETQYF
TRBJ1-1 TRBV7-9 TRBD1 - TGTGCCAGCAGTTACCAGGCAGGGGGCATAACTGAAGCTTTCTTT CASSYQAGGITEAFF
TRBJ2-5 TRBV7-4 - few TGTGCCAGCAGAGGGGAAGTTTACAAGTCAAACGAGTACTTC CASRGEVYKSNEYF
TRBJ2-1 TRBV7-9 - - TGTGCCAGCAGCACCACTCTTTACTCCTACAATGAGCAGTTCTTC CASSTTLYSYNEQFF